The 25 T cell receptor beta chains below come from one sample, sequenced in a study of graft-versus-host responses after intestinal transplantation. Their antigens are not known. TCRdb's table, derived via immunoSEQ multiplex PCR, lists solely in-frame clones and lacks some. This table holds roughly 110,000 clones, 87% found once. The sample was unstimulated CD4+ T cells sorted from spleen or lymph node cells, taken before transplant. The receptors derive from a human donor who was the organ donor for an intestinal transplant.

The chain links TRBV30 to TRBJ2-7; TRBD2 matches 9 bases. Germline V gives CDR1 GTSNPN, CDR2 SVGIG (reference sequence). The CDR3 has 14 amino acids. J gave up 4 bases and V 0 bases, and 4 bases lay outside the gene matches. CDR3 bases: TGTGCCTGGAGTGTGGTAGCGGGAGCGTACGAGCAGTACTTC. This encodes CAWSVVAGAYEQYF.

V is TRBV27 and J is TRBJ2-1, with D perhaps TRBD1 (7 bases). Germline V CDR1 and CDR2: MNHEY, SMNVEV (reference sequence). Trimming took 7 bases from V and 3 from J, leaving 13 bases between them. CDR3 length: 14 residues. The CDR3 here is CASNPGGGYNEQFF. In nucleotides, the CDR3 is TGTGCCAGCAACCCAGGGGGAGGCTACAATGAGCAGTTCTTC.

This sequence joins TRBV18 and TRBJ1-2, with D possibly matching TRBD1 (5 bases). V gave up 2 bases and J gave up 1 base, with 11 bases separating them. This CDR3 has 15 residues. The germline V gene has CDR1 KGHSH and CDR2 LQKENI. This CDR3 is CASSPGRDDNYGYTF. CDR3 nucleotides: TGTGCCAGCTCACCAGGCCGGGACGATAACTATGGCTACACCTTC.

This chain connects TRBV7-6 to TRBJ1-5; D is possibly TRBD1 (5 bases). Germline V CDR1 and CDR2: SGHVS, FNYEAQ. The CDR3 consists of 17 residues. The V gene lost 1 base and the J gene lost 0 bases, with 13 bases spanning the gap. The CDR3 DNA is TGTGCCAGCAGCTTAGAGTGGGGGGGGAATAGCAATCAGCCCCAGCATTTT. Protein sequence: CASSLEWGGNSNQPQHF.

The rearrangement links TRBV25-1 to TRBJ1-2, with 9 bases lining up with TRBD1. The CDR3 runs 13 residues. Trimming took 7 bases from V and 1 from J; bases not matched to a gene: 1. Germline V gene data show CDR1 as MGHDK and CDR2 as SYGVNS. CDR3 nucleotides: TGTGCCAGCACGGGACAGGGTAACTATGGCTACACCTTC. Protein: CASTGQGNYGYTF.

V is TRBV5-4 and J is TRBJ2-3; D gene unclear. In germline, CDR1 is SGHNT, CDR2 YYREEE (reference sequence). Trimming took 9 bases from V and 0 from J, leaving 11 bases between them. The CDR3 extends over 13 amino acids. CDR3 sequence: CATTRSSTDTQYF. CDR3 DNA: TGTGCCACCACCCGAAGTAGCACAGATACGCAGTATTTT.

This chain uses TRBV7-6 with TRBJ2-7; 7 bases fit TRBD1. The V and J ends lost 4 bases and 5 bases, in that order; junction bases with no gene match: 8. Germline-derived CDR1 and CDR2 are SGHVS and FNYEAQ. CDR3 size: 14 residues. The CDR3 is CASSSRTGRDEQYF. The CDR3 bases are TGTGCCAGCAGCTCTAGGACAGGAAGGGACGAGCAGTACTTC.

As concerns this clone: Lacking the conserved final phenylalanine or tryptophan, this CDR3 likely reflects a read error. The chain combines TRBV5-1 with TRBJ1-5; D is undetermined. This CDR3 spans 14 amino acids. Germline CDR1 SGHRS, CDR2 YFSETQ. Trimming took 4 bases from V and 4 from J, leaving 12 bases between them. CDR3 DNA sequence: TGCGCCAGCAGCCCGGGAGAGCTAAATCAGCCCCAGCATCTT. Protein product: CASSPGELNQPQHL.

The J gene is TRBJ1-2, the V gene TRBV12-5; weak D call: TRBD1 (6 bases). This CDR3 region has 15 residues. The germline V gene has CDR1 LGHNT and CDR2 FRNRAP. V shed 1 base and J shed 2 bases, with 11 bases lying between them. The CDR3, as DNA: TGTGCTAGTGGTTTGGACCAGGGGCGCAACTATGGCTACACCTTC. Translated: CASGLDQGRNYGYTF.

This clone has more than one count but fewer than ten. The V and J genes are TRBV2 and TRBJ1-3; no definite D call. Germline V CDR1 and CDR2: SNHLY, FYNNEI. The V end was cut by 10 bases, the J end by 6 bases, with 16 bases between. The CDR3 is 13 amino acids. CDR3 residues: CATSRSGINTIYF. CDR3 in DNA: TGTGCCACCTCCAGAAGTGGAATAAACACCATATATTTT.

This chain connects TRBV7-2 to TRBJ1-6; D is undetermined. V was trimmed by 0 bases and J by 6 bases, leaving 3 bases between them. Germline-derived CDR1 and CDR2 are SGHTA and FQGNSA. The CDR3 loop spans 13 amino acids. The CDR3 sequence is CASSLARNSPLHF. The CDR3 nucleotides read TGTGCCAGCAGCTTAGCCCGTAATTCACCCCTCCACTTT. The full variable domain, rest sourced from reference TRBV7-2 and TRBJ1-6, is GAGVSQSPSNKVTEKGKDVELRCDPISGHTALYWYRQSLGQGLEFLIYFQGNSAPDKSGLPSDRFSAERTGGSVSTLTIQRTQQEDSAVYLCASSLARNSPLHFGNGTRLTVT.

The J gene is TRBJ2-2, the V gene TRBV5-5; 8 nucleotides line up with TRBD1. The CDR3 is 15 residues long. The trim removed 5 bases at V and 4 bases at J, leaving 7 bases unmatched. Per the germline V gene, CDR1 is SGHKS and CDR2 is YYEKEE (reference sequence). As DNA, the CDR3 is TGTGCCAGCAGTTTTCTGGACAGGGTCACCGGGGAGCTGTTTTTT. As protein: CASSFLDRVTGELFF.

The rearrangement links TRBV2 to TRBJ2-1; the D is unclear. V lost 3 bases and J lost 5, with 8 bases in between. The CDR3 has 13 residues. Germline V gene sequence: CDR1 SNHLY, CDR2 FYNNEI. The CDR3 coding sequence is TGTGCCAGCAGTGATTCCCCCGACAATGAGCAGTTCTTC. Translation: CASSDSPDNEQFF.

This sequence joins TRBV19 and TRBJ1-1; D not resolved. The CDR3 covers 14 residues. Germline assignment: CDR1 LNHDA and CDR2 SQIVND (reference sequence). Trimming cost V 10 bases and J 0 bases, with 15 bases left between them. DNA of the CDR3: TGTGCCACCTCGGACCCCTCTCTGAACACTGAAGCTTTCTTT. It codes for CATSDPSLNTEAFF.

This chain links TRBV9 with TRBJ2-1; 12 nucleotides match TRBD2. The CDR3 is made up of 16 amino acids. Trimming removed 4 bases from V and 4 bases from J; junction bases left unmatched: 6. The germline CDR1 and CDR2 sequences are SGDLS and YYNGEE. CDR3 sequence reads: CASSPTGTSGYNEQFF. The CDR3 coding sequence is TGTGCCAGCAGCCCGACCGGGACTAGCGGGTACAATGAGCAGTTCTTC.

The chain employs TRBV5-1 and TRBJ2-3, with TRBD1 identical over 7 bases. This CDR3 has 17 amino acids. CDR1 and CDR2 (germline): SGHRS, YFSETQ. Losses at the gene ends were 1 base for V and 0 bases for J; bases not matched to a gene: 8. The CDR3 DNA follows: TGCGCCAGCAGCTTGTACCCGGGACAGCTCAGCACAGATACGCAGTATTTT. Protein: CASSLYPGQLSTDTQYF. Based on the CDR3 plus reference TRBV5-1 and TRBJ2-3, the full variable domain is KAGVTQTPRYLIKTRGQQVTLSCSPISGHRSVSWYQQTPGQGLQFLFEYFSETQRNKGNFPGRFSGRQFSNSRSEMNVSTLELGDSALYLCASSLYPGQLSTDTQYFGPGTRLTVL.

The rearrangement joins TRBV10-3 to TRBJ1-3, with 7 bases fitting TRBD1. CDR3 length: 16 residues. Trimming at V came to 4 bases and at J to 0 bases, leaving 6 bases not matched to a gene. Germline V lookup: CDR1 ENHRY, CDR2 SYGVKD. The CDR3 nucleotides are TGTGCCATCAGTGCACAGGGGACCACCTCTGGAAACACCATATATTTT. This encodes CAISAQGTTSGNTIYF.

A note on this clone: An end of the junction does not agree with germline; a read error may underlie this. The chain is built from TRBV5-1 and TRBJ2-3; 10 nucleotides match TRBD1. This CDR3 spans 15 amino acids. CDR1 is SGHRS and CDR2 is YFSETQ in the germline V gene. The CDR3 DNA is TGCGCCGGCAGCGGAGCCGGGACAGGGGCAGATACGCAGTATTTT. Its translation: CAGSGAGTGADTQYF.

The J gene is TRBJ2-3, the V gene TRBV9; TRBD2 agrees at 10 bases. From germline, CDR1 is SGDLS and CDR2 YYNGEE. CDR3 length equals 16 residues. Trimming at V came to 3 bases and at J to 1 base, leaving 5 bases not matched to a gene. Here the CDR3 reads CASSDPAGGRTDTQYF. In DNA, the CDR3 is TGTGCCAGCAGCGACCCAGCGGGAGGGCGCACAGATACGCAGTATTTT.

This chain links TRBV19 with TRBJ1-2, with TRBD1 identical over 12 bases. V was clipped by 7 bases and J by 5 bases; unmatched bases: 11. Germline-derived CDR1 and CDR2 are LNHDA and SQIVND (reference sequence). The CDR3 is 16 amino acids. The CDR3 bases are TGTGCCAGTAATCCTCCCGGGACAGGGGGCGAATATGGCTACACCTTC. This codes for CASNPPGTGGEYGYTF.

On this clone itself: At one of its ends the junction is not consistent with the germline gene, which may arise from a read error. V is TRBV18 and J is TRBJ1-4; maybe TRBD1 (5 bases). The length of the CDR3 is 16 residues. Germline V gives CDR1 KGHSH, CDR2 LQKENI. CDR3 in amino acids: CASSPREGSSGEKLLF. The CDR3 nucleotides are TGTGCCAGCTCACCACGGGAGGGGTCGAGTGGTGAAAAACTGCTTTTT.

This chain uses TRBV6-1 with TRBJ1-3; D uncertain. The CDR3 contains 12 residues. The ends were cut back, 3 bases at V and 4 bases at J, with 4 bases in the middle. Per the germline V gene, CDR1 is MNHNS and CDR2 is SASEGT. The CDR3 DNA reads as TGTGCCAGCAGTGAGTGGGGAAACACCATATATTTT. Translating it yields CASSEWGNTIYF.

The chain combines TRBV5-4 with TRBJ1-1, with D possibly matching TRBD1 (6 bases). This CDR3 has 14 amino acids. Germline-derived CDR1 and CDR2 are SGHNT and YYREEE (reference sequence). V gave up 2 bases and J gave up 7 bases, with 15 bases separating them. The CDR3 bases are TGTGCCAGCAGCTTAGGCAGGGGAGTGCTTGAAGCTTTCTTT. Encoded protein: CASSLGRGVLEAFF.

V usage is TRBV7-3 and J usage is TRBJ1-1, with a tentative D call TRBD1 (6 bases). The CDR3 extends over 14 amino acids. Trimming left V 1 base short and J 6 bases short, with 12 bases between. The germline V gene encodes CDR1 SGHTA and CDR2 FQGTGA. The CDR3 DNA reads TGTGCCAGCAGCTTAAAACACGGGACATCTGAAGCTTTCTTT. As protein: CASSLKHGTSEAFF.

The J gene is TRBJ1-6, the V gene TRBV6-5, with TRBD1 as a possible D gene (6 bases). The V gene lost 0 bases and the J gene lost 14 bases, with 17 bases spanning the gap. Germline lookup yields CDR1 MNHEY and CDR2 SVGAGI. The CDR3 contains 15 residues. In DNA, the CDR3 is TGTGCCAGCAGTTACTCTGGCAGGGGACTGACGTCCCTCCACTTT. Its translation is CASSYSGRGLTSLHF.